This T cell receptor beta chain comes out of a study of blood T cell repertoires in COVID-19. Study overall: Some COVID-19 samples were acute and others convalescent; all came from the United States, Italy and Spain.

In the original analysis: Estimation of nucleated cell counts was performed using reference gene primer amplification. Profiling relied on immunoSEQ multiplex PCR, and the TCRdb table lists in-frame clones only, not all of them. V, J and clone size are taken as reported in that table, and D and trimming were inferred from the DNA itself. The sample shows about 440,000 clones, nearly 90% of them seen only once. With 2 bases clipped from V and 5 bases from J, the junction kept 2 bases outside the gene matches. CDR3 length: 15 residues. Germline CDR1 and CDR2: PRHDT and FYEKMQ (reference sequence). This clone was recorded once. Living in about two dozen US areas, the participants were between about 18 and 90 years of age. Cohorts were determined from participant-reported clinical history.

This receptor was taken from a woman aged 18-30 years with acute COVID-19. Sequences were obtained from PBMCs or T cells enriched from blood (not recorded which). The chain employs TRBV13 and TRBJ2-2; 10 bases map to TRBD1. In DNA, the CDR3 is TGTGCCAGCAGCTTAAGGGGACAGGGGACCGGGGAGCTGTTTTTT. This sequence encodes CASSLRGQGTGELFF.